This T cell receptor (beta chain) emerged from a study of shared clonotypes between healthy human individuals. Whole-study results and caveats: Naive subsets typically showed greater estimated richness than memory subsets.

Germline V gene sequence: CDR1 SGHRS, CDR2 YFSETQ. This CDR3 region has 15 residues. The V and J ends lost 0 bases and 5 bases respectively, with 15 bases between them. About this clone itself: What it binds is not known.

Sequencing used immunoSEQ multiplex PCR; TCRdb keeps in-frame clones, though not all of them. Here the sample spans about 2 million clones, about 95% being singletons. Naive CD8 cells comprised CD45RO-negative, CCR7-positively selected cells, excluding terminally differentiated effector memory CD45RA+ cells. The sequence was collected from a man between 18 and 29 years old in good health. This chain uses TRBV5-1 with TRBJ2-7; possibly TRBD2 for D (6 bases). The specimen was naive CD8+ T cells sorted from blood. The DNA for the CDR3 is TGCGCCAGCAGCTTGGCCCGTGACGGAGGGGACGAGCAGTACTTC. It is translated as CASSLARDGGDEQYF.